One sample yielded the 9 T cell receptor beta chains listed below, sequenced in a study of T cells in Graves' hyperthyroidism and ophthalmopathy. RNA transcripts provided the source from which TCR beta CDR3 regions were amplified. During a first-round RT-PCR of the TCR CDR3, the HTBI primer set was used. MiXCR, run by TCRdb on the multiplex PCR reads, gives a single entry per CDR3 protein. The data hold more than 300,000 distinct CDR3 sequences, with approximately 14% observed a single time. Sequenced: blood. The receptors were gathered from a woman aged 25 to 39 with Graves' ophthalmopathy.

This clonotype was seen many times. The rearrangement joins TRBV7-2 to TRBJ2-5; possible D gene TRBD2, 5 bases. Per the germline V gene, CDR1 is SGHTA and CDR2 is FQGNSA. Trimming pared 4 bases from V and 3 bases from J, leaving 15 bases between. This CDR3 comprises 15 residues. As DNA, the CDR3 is TGTGCCAGCAGCTCCCCGGAGCGAGCGGAAGAGACCCAGTACTTC. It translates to CASSSPERAEETQYF.

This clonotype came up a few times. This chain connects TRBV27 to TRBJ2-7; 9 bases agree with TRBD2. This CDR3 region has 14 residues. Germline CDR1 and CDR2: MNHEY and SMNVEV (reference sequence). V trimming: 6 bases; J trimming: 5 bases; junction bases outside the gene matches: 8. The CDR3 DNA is TGTGCCAGCAGAACGAGCGGGGGGATACACGAGCAGTACTTC. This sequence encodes CASRTSGGIHEQYF.

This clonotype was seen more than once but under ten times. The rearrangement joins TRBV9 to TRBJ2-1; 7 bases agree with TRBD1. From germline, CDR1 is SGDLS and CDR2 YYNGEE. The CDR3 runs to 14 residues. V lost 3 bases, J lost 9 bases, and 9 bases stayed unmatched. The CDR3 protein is CASSGRDSLTEQFF. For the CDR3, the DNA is TGTGCCAGCAGCGGACGGGACAGTCTGACTGAGCAGTTCTTC.

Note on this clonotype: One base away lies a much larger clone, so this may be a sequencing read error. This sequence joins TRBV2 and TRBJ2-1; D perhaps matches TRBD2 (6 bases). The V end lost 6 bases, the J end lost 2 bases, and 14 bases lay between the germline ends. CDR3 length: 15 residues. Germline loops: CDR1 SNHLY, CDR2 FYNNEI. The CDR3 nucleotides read TGTGCCAGCAGAGGAACCGGGGGACCCTACAATGAGCAGTTCTTC. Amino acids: CASRGTGGPYNEQFF.

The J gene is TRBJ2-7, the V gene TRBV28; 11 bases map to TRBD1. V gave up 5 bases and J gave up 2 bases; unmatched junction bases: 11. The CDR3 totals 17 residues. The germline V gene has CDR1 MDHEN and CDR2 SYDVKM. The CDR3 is CASSPGGQGDRAYEQYF. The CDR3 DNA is TGTGCCAGCAGTCCCGGGGGACAGGGGGACCGGGCCTACGAGCAGTACTTC.

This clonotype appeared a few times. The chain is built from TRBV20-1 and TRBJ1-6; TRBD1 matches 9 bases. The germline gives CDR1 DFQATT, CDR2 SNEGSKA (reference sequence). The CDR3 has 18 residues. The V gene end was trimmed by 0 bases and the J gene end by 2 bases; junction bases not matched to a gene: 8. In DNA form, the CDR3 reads TGCAGTGCTAGAGATCCGGGACAGGGAACCGCCTATAATTCACCCCTCCACTTT. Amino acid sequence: CSARDPGQGTAYNSPLHF.

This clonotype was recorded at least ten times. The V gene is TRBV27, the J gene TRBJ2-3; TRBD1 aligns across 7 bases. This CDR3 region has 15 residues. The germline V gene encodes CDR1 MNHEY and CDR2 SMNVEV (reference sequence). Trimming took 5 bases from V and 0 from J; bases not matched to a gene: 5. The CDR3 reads CASSKDRISTDTQYF. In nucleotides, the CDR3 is TGTGCCAGCAGTAAGGACAGGATTAGCACAGATACGCAGTATTTT.

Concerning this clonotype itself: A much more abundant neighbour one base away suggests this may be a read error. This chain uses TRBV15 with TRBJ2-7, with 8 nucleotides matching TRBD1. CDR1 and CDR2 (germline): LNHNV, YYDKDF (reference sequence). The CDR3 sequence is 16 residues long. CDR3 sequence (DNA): TGTGCCACCAGCAGAGATTTGCGTGGACAGGGCTACGAGCAGTGCTTC. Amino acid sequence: CATSRDLRGQGYEQCF.

The CDR3 sequence: CSVLGYTF. In DNA form, the CDR3 reads TGCAGCGTCCTGGGCTACACCTTC. The J gene is TRBJ1-2, the V gene TRBV29-1; D gene ambiguous. V lost 6 bases, J lost 8 bases, and 4 bases lay in between. Germline values: CDR1 SQVTM, CDR2 ANQGSEA. The CDR3 consists of 8 residues.